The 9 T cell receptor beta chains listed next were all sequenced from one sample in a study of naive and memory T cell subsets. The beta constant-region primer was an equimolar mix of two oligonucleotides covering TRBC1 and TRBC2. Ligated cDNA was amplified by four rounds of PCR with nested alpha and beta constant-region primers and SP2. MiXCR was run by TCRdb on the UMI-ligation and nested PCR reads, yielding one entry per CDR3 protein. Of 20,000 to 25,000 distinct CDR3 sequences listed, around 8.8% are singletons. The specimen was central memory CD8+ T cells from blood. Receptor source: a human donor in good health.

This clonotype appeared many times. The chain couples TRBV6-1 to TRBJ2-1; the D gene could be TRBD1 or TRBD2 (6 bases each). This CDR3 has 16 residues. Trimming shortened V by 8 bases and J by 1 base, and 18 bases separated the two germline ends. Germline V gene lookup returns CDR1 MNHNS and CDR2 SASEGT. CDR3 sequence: CASLMAEGGSYNEQFF. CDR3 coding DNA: TGTGCCAGCCTTATGGCGGAGGGGGGTTCCTACAATGAGCAGTTCTTC.

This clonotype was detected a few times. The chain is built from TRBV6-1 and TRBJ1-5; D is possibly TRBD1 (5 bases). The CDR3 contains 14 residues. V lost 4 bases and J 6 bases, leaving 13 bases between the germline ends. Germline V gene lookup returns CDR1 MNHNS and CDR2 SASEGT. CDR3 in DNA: TGTGCCAGCAGTGGAGGGGAGGGTGGTCAGCCCCAGCATTTT. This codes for CASSGGEGGQPQHF.

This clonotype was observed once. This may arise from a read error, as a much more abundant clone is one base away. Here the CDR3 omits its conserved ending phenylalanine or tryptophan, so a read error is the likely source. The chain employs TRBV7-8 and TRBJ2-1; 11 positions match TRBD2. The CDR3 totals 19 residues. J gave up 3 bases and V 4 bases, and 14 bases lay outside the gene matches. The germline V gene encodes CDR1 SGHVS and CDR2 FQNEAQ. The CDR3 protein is CASSWKIGTSGRYYNEQFL. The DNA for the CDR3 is TGTGCCAGCAGCTGGAAAATTGGGACTAGCGGAAGATACTACAATGAGCAGTTCTTA.

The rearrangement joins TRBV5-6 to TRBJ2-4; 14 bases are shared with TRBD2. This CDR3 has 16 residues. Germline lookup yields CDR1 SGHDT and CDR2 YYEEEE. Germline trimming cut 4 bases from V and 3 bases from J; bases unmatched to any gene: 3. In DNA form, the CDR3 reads TGTGCCAGCAGCCCGGGACTAGCGGGAGTCAAAAACATTCAGTACTTC. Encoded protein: CASSPGLAGVKNIQYF.

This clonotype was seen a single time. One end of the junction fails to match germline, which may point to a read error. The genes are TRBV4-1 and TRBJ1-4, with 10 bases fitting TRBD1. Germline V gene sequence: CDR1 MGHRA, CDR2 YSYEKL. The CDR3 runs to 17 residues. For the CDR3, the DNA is TGCGCCAGCAACCAAGTCGGACAGGGGGCAACTAATGAAAAACTGTTTTTT. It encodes CASNQVGQGATNEKLFF.

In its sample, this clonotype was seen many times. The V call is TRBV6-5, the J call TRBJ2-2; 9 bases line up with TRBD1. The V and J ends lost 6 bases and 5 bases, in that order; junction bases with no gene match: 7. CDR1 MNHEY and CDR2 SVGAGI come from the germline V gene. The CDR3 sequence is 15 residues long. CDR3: CASRTGQGFTGELFF. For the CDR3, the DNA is TGTGCCAGCAGGACCGGACAGGGGTTTACCGGGGAGCTGTTTTTT.

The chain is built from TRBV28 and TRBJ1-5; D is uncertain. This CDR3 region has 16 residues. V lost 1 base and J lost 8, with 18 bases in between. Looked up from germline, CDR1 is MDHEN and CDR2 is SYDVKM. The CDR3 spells CASSLLDLPVFKPQHF. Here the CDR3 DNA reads TGTGCCAGCAGTTTATTGGATCTCCCCGTATTTAAGCCCCAGCATTTT.

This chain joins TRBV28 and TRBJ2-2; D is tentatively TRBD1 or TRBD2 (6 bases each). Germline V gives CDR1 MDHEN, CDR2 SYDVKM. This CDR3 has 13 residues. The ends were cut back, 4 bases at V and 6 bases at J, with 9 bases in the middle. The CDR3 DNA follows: TGTGCCAGCAGTTGGGGGGCTCCCGGGGAGCTGTTTTTT. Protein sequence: CASSWGAPGELFF.

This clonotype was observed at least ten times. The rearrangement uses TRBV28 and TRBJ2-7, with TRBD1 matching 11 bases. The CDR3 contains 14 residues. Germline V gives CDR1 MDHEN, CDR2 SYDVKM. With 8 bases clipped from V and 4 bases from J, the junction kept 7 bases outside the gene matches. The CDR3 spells CASQWDRGTYEQYF. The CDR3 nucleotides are TGTGCCAGCCAGTGGGACAGGGGGACTTACGAGCAGTACTTC.